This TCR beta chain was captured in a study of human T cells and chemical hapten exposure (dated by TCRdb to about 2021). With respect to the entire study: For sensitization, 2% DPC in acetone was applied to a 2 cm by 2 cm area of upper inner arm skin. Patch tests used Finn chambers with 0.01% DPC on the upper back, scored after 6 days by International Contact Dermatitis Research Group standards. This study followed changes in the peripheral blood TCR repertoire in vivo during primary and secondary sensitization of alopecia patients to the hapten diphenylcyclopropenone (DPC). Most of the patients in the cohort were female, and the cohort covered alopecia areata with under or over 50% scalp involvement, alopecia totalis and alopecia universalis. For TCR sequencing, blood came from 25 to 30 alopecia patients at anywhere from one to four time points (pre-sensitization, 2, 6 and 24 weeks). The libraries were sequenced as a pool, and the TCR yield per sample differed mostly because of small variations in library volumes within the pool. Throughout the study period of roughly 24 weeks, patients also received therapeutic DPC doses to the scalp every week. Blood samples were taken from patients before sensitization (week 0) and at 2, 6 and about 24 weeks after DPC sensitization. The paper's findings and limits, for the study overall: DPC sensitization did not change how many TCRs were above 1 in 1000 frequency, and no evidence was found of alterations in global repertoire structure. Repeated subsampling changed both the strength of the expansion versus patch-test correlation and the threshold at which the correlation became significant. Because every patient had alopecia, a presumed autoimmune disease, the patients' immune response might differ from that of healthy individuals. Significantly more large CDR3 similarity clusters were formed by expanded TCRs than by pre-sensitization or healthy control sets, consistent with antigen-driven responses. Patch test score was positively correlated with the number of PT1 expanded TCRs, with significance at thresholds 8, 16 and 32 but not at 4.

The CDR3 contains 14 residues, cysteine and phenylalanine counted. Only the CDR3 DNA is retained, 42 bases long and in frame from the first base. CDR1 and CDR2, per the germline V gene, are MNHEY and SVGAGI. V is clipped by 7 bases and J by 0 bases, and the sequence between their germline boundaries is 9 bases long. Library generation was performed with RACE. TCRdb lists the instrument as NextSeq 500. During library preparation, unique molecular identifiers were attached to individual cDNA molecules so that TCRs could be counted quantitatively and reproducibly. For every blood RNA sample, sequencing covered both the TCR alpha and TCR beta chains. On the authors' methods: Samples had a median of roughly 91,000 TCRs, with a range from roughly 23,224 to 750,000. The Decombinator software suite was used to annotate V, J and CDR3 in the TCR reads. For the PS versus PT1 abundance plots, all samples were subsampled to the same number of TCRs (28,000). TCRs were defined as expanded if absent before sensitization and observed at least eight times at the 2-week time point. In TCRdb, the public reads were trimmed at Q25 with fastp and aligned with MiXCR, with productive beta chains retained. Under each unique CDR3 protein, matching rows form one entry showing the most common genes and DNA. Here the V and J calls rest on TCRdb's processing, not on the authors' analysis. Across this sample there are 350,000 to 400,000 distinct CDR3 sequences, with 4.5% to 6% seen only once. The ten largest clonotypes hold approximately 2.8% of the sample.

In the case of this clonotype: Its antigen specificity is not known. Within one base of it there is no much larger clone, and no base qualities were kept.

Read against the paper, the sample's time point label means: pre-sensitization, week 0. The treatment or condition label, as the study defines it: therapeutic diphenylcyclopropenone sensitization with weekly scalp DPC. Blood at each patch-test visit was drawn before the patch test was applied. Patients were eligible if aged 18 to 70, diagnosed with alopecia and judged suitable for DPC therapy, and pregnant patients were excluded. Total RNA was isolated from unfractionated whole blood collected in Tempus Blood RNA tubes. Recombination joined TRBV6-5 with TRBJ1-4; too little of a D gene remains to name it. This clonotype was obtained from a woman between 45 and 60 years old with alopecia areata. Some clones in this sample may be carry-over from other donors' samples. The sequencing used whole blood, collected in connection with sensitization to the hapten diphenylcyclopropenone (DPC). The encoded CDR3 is CASTDLATNEKLFF. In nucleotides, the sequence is TGTGCCAGCACCGATCTAGCAACTAATGAAAAACTGTTTTTT.